This T cell receptor (beta chain) was profiled in a study of T cell changes during pregnancy in multiple sclerosis. Clones were read by immunoSEQ multiplex PCR, and TCRdb kept only the in-frame ones, dropping some. The table records about 69,000 clones, approximately 92% of them present only once. The receptor was derived from a female donor in good health, enrolled as a control in a pregnancy study. Sequencing used peripheral blood, obtained in the third trimester of pregnancy.

The CDR3 region is CARDRPYEQYF. The CDR3 DNA sequence: TGTGCCAGGGACAGGCCCTACGAGCAGTACTTC. The genes are TRBV27 and TRBJ2-7, with TRBD1 matching over 7 bases. V was clipped by 9 bases and J by 2 bases; unmatched bases: 1. Germline V gene lookup returns CDR1 MNHEY and CDR2 SMNVEV (reference sequence). The CDR3 sequence is 11 residues long.